The 27 T cell receptor beta chains in this list originate from one sample, sequenced in a study of blood T cell repertoires in COVID-19. Measured with immunoSEQ multiplex PCR; TCRdb has only the in-frame clones, and not every one. The sample carries tens of thousands of clones, around 83% recorded once. Input material: PBMCs or T cells enriched from blood (not recorded which). Receptor source: a woman in her forties or fifties who had recovered from COVID-19.

This clone came up once. V and J are TRBV6-5 and TRBJ2-3; perhaps TRBD2 as D (6 bases). The CDR3 runs to 15 residues. V lost 8 bases, J lost 8 bases, and 23 bases lay in between. Germline V gene sequence: CDR1 MNHEY, CDR2 SVGAGI. In nucleotides, the CDR3 is TGTGCCAGCCGCAAAGGAAGTGAGACGGGAGTTACGCAGTATTTT. This encodes CASRKGSETGVTQYF.

This chain joins TRBV29-1 and TRBJ2-2, with D possibly being TRBD1 (6 bases). CDR1 and CDR2 (germline): SQVTM, ANQGSEA. The CDR3 consists of 14 residues. V gave up 1 base and J gave up 4 bases, with 10 bases separating them. CDR3 amino acids: CSVEGGRSTGELFF. The CDR3 DNA follows: TGCAGCGTTGAAGGGGGGCGGAGCACCGGGGAGCTGTTTTTT.

The chain joins TRBV24-1 to TRBJ2-5; a possible D gene is TRBD2 (5 bases). CDR1 and CDR2 (germline): KGHDR, SFDVKD. The CDR3 has 15 residues. Deletions cut 4 bases from V and 2 bases from J, with 13 bases between. DNA of the CDR3: TGTGCCACCAGTGACTGGGTAGCGTCTCAAGAGACCCAGTACTTC. It codes for CATSDWVASQETQYF.

This clone has only one observation. The chain has TRBV7-2 and TRBJ2-3, with D unclear. V was clipped by 3 bases and J by 2 bases, with 9 bases between them. This CDR3 region has 14 residues. CDR1 and CDR2 from the germline V gene are SGHTA and FQGNSA. The CDR3, as DNA: TGTGCCAGCAGCTTCCTAATTACCACAGATACGCAGTATTTT. Residues: CASSFLITTDTQYF.

The CDR3 spells CASSGTSDYNEQFF. In DNA form, the CDR3 reads TGTGCCTCGTCCGGGACTAGCGACTACAATGAGCAGTTCTTC. The chain carries TRBV7-9 and TRBJ2-1, with 10 bases lining up with TRBD2. CDR3 length: 14 amino acids. Per germline, CDR1 SEHNR and CDR2 FQNEAQ (reference sequence). Trimming took 11 bases from V and 3 from J; bases not matched to a gene: 7. Based on the CDR3 plus reference TRBV7-9 and TRBJ2-1, the full variable domain is DTGVSQNPRHKITKRGQNVTFRCDPISEHNRLYWYRQTLGQGPEFLTYFQNEAQLEKSRLLSDRFSAERPKGSFSTLEIQRTEQGDSAMYLCASSGTSDYNEQFFGPGTRLTVL.

The chain uses TRBV7-6 and TRBJ2-4, with D tentatively TRBD2 (5 bases). The CDR3 is 17 amino acids. The V and J ends lost 2 bases and 2 bases respectively, with 16 bases between them. The germline gives CDR1 SGHVS, CDR2 FNYEAQ. The CDR3 coding sequence is TGTGCCAGCAGCTTAATACAAGGGAGCGATCCCAAAAACATTCAGTACTTC. This encodes CASSLIQGSDPKNIQYF. Full variable domain (remainder filled in from reference TRBV7-6 and TRBJ2-4): GAGVSQSPRYKVTKRGQDVALRCDPISGHVSLYWYRQALGQGPEFLTYFNYEAQQDKSGLPNDRFSAERPEGSISTLTIQRTEQRDSAMYRCASSLIQGSDPKNIQYFGAGTRLSVL.

This chain links TRBV10-2 with TRBJ1-1, with unresolved D. Germline-derived CDR1 and CDR2 are WSHSY and SAAADI. The CDR3 covers 14 residues. V dropped 2 bases and J dropped 4 bases, with 11 bases sitting between them. The CDR3 is CASSEPGSGTEAFF. The CDR3 DNA follows: TGCGCCAGCAGTGAGCCGGGATCGGGCACTGAAGCTTTCTTT.

This chain uses TRBV18 with TRBJ1-1, with D uncertain. V was shortened by 3 bases and J by 1 base, with 9 bases between the two germline ends. This CDR3 spans 14 amino acids. Germline loops: CDR1 KGHSH, CDR2 LQKENI. This CDR3 is CASSPSSRNTEAFF. CDR3 DNA: TGTGCCAGCTCACCTAGCTCAAGGAACACTGAAGCTTTCTTT.

This clone was found once. This chain uses TRBV29-1 with TRBJ2-5; 7 bases align to TRBD1. CDR1 and CDR2 (germline): SQVTM, ANQGSEA. V shed 7 bases and J 5 bases; nucleotides not matched to a gene: 7. This CDR3 region has 12 residues. The DNA for the CDR3 is TGCAGCGGGGGACAGCAGGGCGAGACCCAGTACTTC. It codes for CSGGQQGETQYF.

The chain combines TRBV9 with TRBJ2-3; TRBD2 aligns across 8 bases. The CDR3 length is 17 residues. Trimming cost V 1 base and J 1 base; bases outside gene matches: 8. Germline values: CDR1 SGDLS, CDR2 YYNGEE. As DNA, the CDR3 is TGTGCCAGCAGCGTAACCAGCGGGAGTGGGGGCACAGATACGCAGTATTTT. This sequence encodes CASSVTSGSGGTDTQYF.

This chain uses TRBV19 with TRBJ2-3; D perhaps matches TRBD2 (6 bases). From germline, CDR1 is LNHDA and CDR2 SQIVND (reference sequence). V was trimmed by 6 bases and J by 2 bases, leaving 12 bases between them. This CDR3 comprises 14 residues. Written as DNA, the CDR3 is TGTGCCAGTAGACCGGGACTTAACACAGATACGCAGTATTTT. Translating gives CASRPGLNTDTQYF.

The gene calls are TRBV6-5 and TRBJ2-7; 9 bases agree with TRBD1. The CDR3 is 15 amino acids. The trim removed 8 bases at V and 5 bases at J, leaving 13 bases unmatched. In germline, CDR1 is MNHEY, CDR2 SVGAGI. For the CDR3, the DNA is TGTGCCAGCCGTACTCGGGACAGGGTTCACGACGAGCAGTACTTC. Protein: CASRTRDRVHDEQYF.

The genes are TRBV5-1 and TRBJ2-1; tentative D call: TRBD2 (5 bases). CDR1 SGHRS and CDR2 YFSETQ come from the germline V gene. This CDR3 has 14 residues. V lost 2 bases to trimming and J lost 0 bases, with 6 bases between them. CDR3 region: CASSFEGSYNEQFF. The CDR3 region has the DNA TGCGCCAGCAGCTTTGAGGGCTCCTACAATGAGCAGTTCTTC.

The chain carries TRBV19 and TRBJ2-1; tentative D call: TRBD2 (7 bases). Germline V gives CDR1 LNHDA, CDR2 SQIVND (reference sequence). The CDR3 length is 12 residues. V was pared by 3 bases and J by 11 bases, with 11 bases between. CDR3 loop: CASSILGGQQFF. The DNA for the CDR3 is TGTGCCAGTAGTATTCTCGGGGGGCAGCAGTTCTTC.

This clone was seen a single time. The chain is built from TRBV5-1 and TRBJ2-1, with 9 bases that match TRBD2. In germline, CDR1 is SGHRS, CDR2 YFSETQ. The CDR3 covers 15 residues. Trimming cost V 2 bases and J 5 bases; bases outside gene matches: 5. CDR3 sequence: CASSFIASGDNEQFF. For the CDR3, the DNA is TGCGCCAGCAGCTTTATAGCTAGCGGGGACAATGAGCAGTTCTTC. Full variable domain (remainder filled in from reference TRBV5-1 and TRBJ2-1): KAGVTQTPRYLIKTRGQQVTLSCSPISGHRSVSWYQQTPGQGLQFLFEYFSETQRNKGNFPGRFSGRQFSNSRSEMNVSTLELGDSALYLCASSFIASGDNEQFFGPGTRLTVL.

This chain uses TRBV4-1 with TRBJ2-4; D uncertain. This CDR3 comprises 13 residues. V was pared by 2 bases and J by 11 bases, with 13 bases between. Germline V lookup: CDR1 MGHRA, CDR2 YSYEKL. CDR3 sequence: CASSQTTVGVQYF. The CDR3 nucleotides are TGCGCCAGCAGCCAAACAACGGTGGGCGTTCAGTACTTC.

J is TRBJ1-3 and V is TRBV28, with D unclear. In germline, CDR1 is MDHEN, CDR2 SYDVKM. The length of the CDR3 is 15 residues. With 5 bases removed from V and 0 bases from J, the gap between germline ends came to 11 bases. CDR3 nucleotide sequence: TGTGCCAGCAGTCTTCCGGTACGCTCTGGAAACACCATATATTTT. Translating it yields CASSLPVRSGNTIYF.

The chain couples TRBV5-8 to TRBJ2-5, with 12 nucleotides matching TRBD1. This CDR3 spans 16 amino acids. V dropped 4 bases and J dropped 6; count of bases not matched to a gene: 10. Per the germline V gene, CDR1 is SGHTS and CDR2 is YDEGEE. CDR3 coding DNA: TGTGCCAGCAGCGCGGGACAGGGGGCGCGTAGCAAGACCCAGTACTTC. Residues: CASSAGQGARSKTQYF.

The rearrangement links TRBV18 to TRBJ2-7, with TRBD1 matching 9 bases. Germline CDR1 KGHSH, CDR2 LQKENI. This CDR3 has 15 amino acids. The J segment lost 5 bases and the V segment lost 4 bases, leaving 9 bases of the junction unmatched. CDR3 in amino acids: CASSLTQGAGDEQYF. CDR3 sequence (DNA): TGTGCCAGCTCACTAACACAGGGGGCTGGTGACGAGCAGTACTTC.

The V and J genes are TRBV6-2 or TRBV6-3 and TRBJ2-3; tentatively, D is TRBD1 (5 bases). Germline V gene lookup returns CDR1 MNHEY and CDR2 SVGEGT. Trimming stripped 2 bases from V and 9 bases from J, with 12 bases between. There are 13 residues in the CDR3. The CDR3 nucleotides read TGTGCCAGCAGTTACCAGGGTAGTACCACGCAGTATTTT. Translation gives CASSYQGSTTQYF.

J is TRBJ2-1 and V is TRBV15; TRBD2 matches at 7 bases. The CDR3 has 12 amino acids. CDR1 is LNHNV and CDR2 is YYDKDF in the germline V gene (reference sequence). J was trimmed by 10 bases and V by 5 bases; bases with no gene match: 5. CDR3 DNA: TGTGCCACCAGCCAAGGGAGGGGCGAGCAGTTCTTC. Its translation: CATSQGRGEQFF.

CDR3 amino acids: CASRSDRVNTEAFF. The CDR3 DNA reads as TGTGCCAGCAGATCGGACAGGGTGAACACTGAAGCTTTCTTT. The rearrangement uses TRBV28 and TRBJ1-1, with 8 bases fitting TRBD1. The CDR3 length is 14 residues. Germline CDR1 reads MDHEN; CDR2 reads SYDVKM. The J segment lost 0 bases and the V segment lost 6 bases, leaving 3 bases of the junction unmatched.

This chain uses TRBV6-1 with TRBJ1-6; D is uncertain. Trimming pared 1 base from V and 5 bases from J, leaving 12 bases between. This CDR3 has 16 amino acids. CDR1 is MNHNS, CDR2 SASEGT, per germline. The DNA for the CDR3 is TGTGCCAGCAGTGAAGGATTCGCCAGAAATAATTCACCCCTCCACTTT. Translation: CASSEGFARNNSPLHF.

In its sample, this clone was seen once. The chain carries TRBV15 and TRBJ2-3; 7 bases match TRBD1. Germline V gene lookup returns CDR1 LNHNV and CDR2 YYDKDF (reference sequence). There are 17 residues in the CDR3. V lost 1 base, J lost 0 bases, and 7 bases stayed unmatched. The DNA of the CDR3 is TGTGCCACCAGCAGAGTACGGGACAGCGCTAGCACAGATACGCAGTATTTT. Its protein is CATSRVRDSASTDTQYF.

Worth noting for this clone: The DNA is omitted, as the CDR3 cannot be located on it reliably, and the CDR3 follows TCRdb's listing. This chain joins TRBV18 and TRBJ1-4; the D call TRBD1 from the table was never checked on the DNA. The CDR3 numbers 13 amino acids, ends counted. CDR1 is KGHSH, CDR2 LQKENI, per germline. This CDR3 is CASSPTFGTGITF.

This chain uses TRBV3-1 (or the pseudogene TRBV3-2) with TRBJ2-7; TRBD1 matches at 7 bases. Germline trimming cut 2 bases from V and 6 bases from J; bases unmatched to any gene: 16. The CDR3 runs to 17 residues. Germline-derived CDR1 and CDR2 are LGHDT and YNNKEL (reference sequence). The CDR3 spells CASSQSDRAPLLGEQYF. The CDR3, as DNA: TGTGCCAGCAGCCAATCAGACAGGGCCCCCCTGCTGGGCGAGCAGTACTTC.

The chain recombines TRBV14 with TRBJ1-4, with D possibly TRBD1 on 6 matching bases. V lost 1 base and J lost 4, with 13 bases in between. The CDR3 is made up of 16 amino acids. Germline-derived CDR1 and CDR2 are SGHDN and FVKESK. CDR3 residues: CASSQGLQGLNEKLFF. CDR3 bases: TGTGCCAGCAGCCAAGGTCTACAGGGCCTTAATGAAAAACTGTTTTTT.